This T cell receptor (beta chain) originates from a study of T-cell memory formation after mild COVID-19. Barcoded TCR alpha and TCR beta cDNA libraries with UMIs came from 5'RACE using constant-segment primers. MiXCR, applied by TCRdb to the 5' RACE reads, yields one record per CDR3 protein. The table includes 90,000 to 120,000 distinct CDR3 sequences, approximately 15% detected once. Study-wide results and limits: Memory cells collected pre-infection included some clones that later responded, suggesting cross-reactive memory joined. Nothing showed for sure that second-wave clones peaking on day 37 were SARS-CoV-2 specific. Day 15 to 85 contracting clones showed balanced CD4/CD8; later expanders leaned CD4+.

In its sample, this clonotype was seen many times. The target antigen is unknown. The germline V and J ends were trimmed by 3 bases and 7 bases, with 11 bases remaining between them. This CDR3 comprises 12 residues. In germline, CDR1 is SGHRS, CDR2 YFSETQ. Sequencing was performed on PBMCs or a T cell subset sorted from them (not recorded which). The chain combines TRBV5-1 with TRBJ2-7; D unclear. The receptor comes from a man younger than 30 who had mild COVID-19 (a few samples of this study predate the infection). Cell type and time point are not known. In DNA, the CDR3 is TGCGCCAGCAGCTCGGGCGGTCTGGAGCAGTACTTC. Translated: CASSSGGLEQYF.